This TCR beta chain originates from a study of blood T cell repertoires in COVID-19. CDR3 length: 14 residues. CDR1 SGHTA and CDR2 FQGNSA come from the germline V gene. Trimming removed 5 bases from V and 2 bases from J, with 13 bases in between. This table comes from immunoSEQ multiplex PCR, and its TCRdb copy is limited to in-frame clones, with some not included. The table lists some 100,000 clones, just under 80% of them singletons. The sample comprised peripheral blood. V gene TRBV7-2 combines with J gene TRBJ2-7, with D tentatively TRBD1 (6 bases). This TCR was sampled from a man aged 65-85 years with active or convalescent COVID-19. The CDR3 spells CASSAGVGPYEQYF. The CDR3 DNA reads TGTGCCAGCAGCGCAGGGGTCGGCCCCTACGAGCAGTACTTC.